Presented here are 30 T cell receptor beta chains from one specimen sequenced in a study of blood T cell repertoires in COVID-19 (dated by TCRdb to about 2020). Libraries were made using the immunoSEQ multiplex PCR assay. This is the immuneACCESS table as TCRdb keeps it, with only in-frame sequences that have V and J called. A part of the clones is gone; compared with another copy, unresolved V genes explain less than half, and the rest is unexplained. This sample has 160,000 or so clones in its table, and roughly 87% of those were observed once. The ten largest account for 1% to 1.5% of the sample. The sequenced material came from PBMCs or T cells enriched from blood (not recorded which). The receptors here all came from a human donor with acute COVID-19. The donor label of this sample is uncertain.

The V and J genes are TRBV2 and TRBJ2-1, with D tentatively TRBD2 (5 bases). The CDR3 is made up of 15 amino acids. Trimming removed 1 base from V and 5 bases from J, with 12 bases in between. Germline V gives CDR1 SNHLY, CDR2 FYNNEI. The CDR3 here is CASSEGIARDNEQFF. CDR3 DNA: TGTGCCAGCAGTGAAGGGATAGCGAGAGACAATGAGCAGTTCTTC. Complete variable domain (other parts from reference TRBV2 and TRBJ2-1): EPEVTQTPSHQVTQMGQEVILRCVPISNHLYFYWYRQILGQKVEFLVSFYNNEISEKSEIFDDQFSVERPDGSNFTLKIRSTKLEDSAMYFCASSEGIARDNEQFFGPGTRLTVL.

The gene calls are TRBV5-1 and TRBJ2-3; 8 bases agree with TRBD1. CDR1 is SGHRS and CDR2 is YFSETQ in the germline V gene. CDR3 length: 17 amino acids. J was trimmed by 0 bases and V by 3 bases; bases with no gene match: 9. The CDR3 coding sequence is TGCGCCAGCAGCTCCGGGACAGGCGCTTCTAGCACAGATACGCAGTATTTT. Its translation is CASSSGTGASSTDTQYF. Complete variable domain (other parts from reference TRBV5-1 and TRBJ2-3): KAGVTQTPRYLIKTRGQQVTLSCSPISGHRSVSWYQQTPGQGLQFLFEYFSETQRNKGNFPGRFSGRQFSNSRSEMNVSTLELGDSALYLCASSSGTGASSTDTQYFGPGTRLTVL.

A few counts support this clone. The V call is TRBV19, the J call TRBJ1-5; TRBD1 might be the D (5 bases). The germline gives CDR1 LNHDA, CDR2 SQIVND (reference sequence). The length of the CDR3 is 17 residues. The V end was cut by 1 base, the J end by 0 bases, with 13 bases between. The CDR3 sequence is CASSIAGGVNSNQPQHF. The CDR3 DNA reads TGTGCCAGTAGTATAGCAGGAGGGGTTAATAGCAATCAGCCCCAGCATTTT.

The V call is TRBV19, the J call TRBJ2-7; D may be TRBD1 (5 bases). Germline V lookup: CDR1 LNHDA, CDR2 SQIVND (reference sequence). This CDR3 has 15 amino acids. Between the trimmed V and J ends, which lost 2 bases and 5 bases, there was a span of 16 bases. CDR3 region: CASSILEGVGHEQYF. The CDR3 nucleotides are TGTGCCAGTAGTATACTCGAAGGGGTTGGCCACGAGCAGTACTTC.

About this clone itself: The same CDR3 arises from other DNA sequences in this sample as well. The CDR3 sequence is CASSVGLAGGTDTQYF. As DNA, the CDR3 is TGTGCCAGCAGCGTAGGGCTAGCGGGGGGCACAGATACGCAGTATTTT. This chain links TRBV9 with TRBJ2-3; 10 nucleotides line up with TRBD2. Germline-derived CDR1 and CDR2 are SGDLS and YYNGEE. The CDR3 is 16 amino acids. J gave up 1 base and V 0 bases, and 2 bases lay outside the gene matches.

This rearrangement joins TRBV30 to TRBJ1-5, with TRBD1 matching over 9 bases. CDR1 and CDR2 from the germline V gene are GTSNPN and SVGIG (reference sequence). The CDR3 contains 14 residues. The trim removed 1 base at V and 6 bases at J, leaving 4 bases unmatched. The CDR3: CAWSAVTGGQPQHF. CDR3 sequence (DNA): TGTGCCTGGAGTGCTGTGACAGGGGGTCAGCCCCAGCATTTT. Full variable domain (outside the CDR3, taken from reference TRBV30 and TRBJ1-5): SQTIHQWPATLVQPVGSPLSLECTVEGTSNPNLYWYRQAAGRGLQLLFYSVGIGQISSEVPQNLSASRPQDRQFILSSKKLLLSDSGFYLCAWSAVTGGQPQHFGDGTRLSIL.

The V call is TRBV29-1, the J call TRBJ2-5; TRBD1 matches 9 bases. Trimming cost V 3 bases and J 5 bases; bases outside gene matches: 4. CDR1 and CDR2 (germline): SQVTM, ANQGSEA. The CDR3 loop spans 13 amino acids. CDR3 nucleotides: TGCAGCGTTGATTACAGGGGGCGTGAGACCCAGTACTTC. It encodes CSVDYRGRETQYF. The complete variable domain, with remaining parts taken from reference TRBV29-1 and TRBJ2-5, reads SAVISQKPSRDICQRGTSLTIQCQVDSQVTMMFWYRQQPGQSLTLIATANQGSEATYESGFVIDKFPISRPNLTFSTLTVSNMSPEDSSIYLCSVDYRGRETQYFGPGTRLLVL.

This clone has more than one count but fewer than ten. The chain employs TRBV29-1 and TRBJ1-2; 7 bases line up with TRBD1. CDR1 SQVTM and CDR2 ANQGSEA come from the germline V gene. The V and J ends lost 7 bases and 6 bases, in that order; junction bases with no gene match: 2. CDR3 size: 10 residues. The CDR3 DNA reads as TGCAGCGCTGACAGGGATGGCTACACCTTC. This translates into CSADRDGYTF.

A single count supports this clone. J is TRBJ2-7 and V is TRBV5-8, with TRBD1 matching over 7 bases. Looked up from germline, CDR1 is SGHTS and CDR2 is YDEGEE. CDR3 size: 14 residues. The J segment lost 6 bases and the V segment lost 4 bases, leaving 10 bases of the junction unmatched. Here the CDR3 DNA reads TGTGCCAGCAGCCTACTACAGGGGCTAGGCGAGCAGTACTTC. Protein sequence: CASSLLQGLGEQYF.

The chain links TRBV7-9 to TRBJ1-1; D is unresolved. Looked up from germline, CDR1 is SEHNR and CDR2 is FQNEAQ (reference sequence). V gave up 3 bases and J gave up 8 bases, with 10 bases separating them. The length of the CDR3 is 12 residues. This chain's CDR3 is CASSFLGSEAFF. CDR3 DNA: TGTGCCAGCAGCTTTTTGGGCAGCGAAGCTTTCTTT.

The J gene is TRBJ2-7, the V gene TRBV21-1; the D call TRBD1 from the table was never checked on the DNA. TRBV21-1 is tagged as a pseudogene. This CDR3 has 17 residues. For the CDR3, the DNA is TGTGCCAGCAGCAAAGAGGGGGATATTACCAGGGCCTACGAGCAGTACTTC. It codes for CASSKEGDITRAYEQYF.

V is TRBV5-8 and J is TRBJ1-3, with a weak D call TRBD1 (5 bases). Trimming pared 2 bases from V and 1 base from J, leaving 13 bases between. The CDR3 contains 16 residues. Germline V gene lookup returns CDR1 SGHTS and CDR2 YDEGEE. The CDR3 spells CASSFDGRGSGNTIYF. The CDR3 region has the DNA TGTGCCAGCAGCTTCGACGGACGGGGGTCTGGAAACACCATATATTTT.

This sequence joins TRBV4-1 and TRBJ2-2, with 13 nucleotides matching TRBD2. V was clipped by 3 bases and J by 5 bases; unmatched bases: 6. The V gene's germline CDR1 is MGHRA and CDR2 YSYEKL. CDR3 length: 17 amino acids. CDR3 in amino acids: CASSHVLAGGRTGELFF. Written as DNA, the CDR3 is TGCGCCAGCAGCCACGTACTAGCGGGGGGGCGGACCGGGGAGCTGTTTTTT.

V gene TRBV5-1 combines with J gene TRBJ2-2, with TRBD1 as a possible D gene (6 bases). The CDR3 spans 15 residues. CDR1 is SGHRS, CDR2 YFSETQ, per germline. V was pared by 6 bases and J by 4 bases, with 16 bases between. The CDR3 nucleotides are TGCGCCAGCATCCCAGGGGCAGGGGCCACCGGGGAGCTGTTTTTT. Its translation is CASIPGAGATGELFF.

V usage is TRBV5-4 and J usage is TRBJ1-2, with TRBD1 matching over 9 bases. After removal of 0 bases from V and 8 bases from J, the junction contained 11 bases not matched to a gene. From germline, CDR1 is SGHNT and CDR2 YYREEE (reference sequence). The CDR3 length is 16 residues. This CDR3 reads CASSLVRGQGSEGYTF. Here the CDR3 DNA reads TGTGCCAGCAGCTTGGTACGGGGACAGGGTTCGGAGGGCTACACCTTC.

The chain couples TRBV4-2 to TRBJ2-5; tentatively, D is TRBD2 (5 bases). Per the germline V gene, CDR1 is LGHNA and CDR2 is YNFKEQ. The CDR3 contains 13 residues. V dropped 1 base and J dropped 7 bases, with 10 bases sitting between them. CDR3 sequence reads: CASSQVEEGTQYF. The DNA of the CDR3 is TGTGCCAGCAGCCAAGTTGAAGAGGGGACCCAGTACTTC.

V gene TRBV3-1 (or the pseudogene TRBV3-2) combines with J gene TRBJ2-5, with 9 nucleotides matching TRBD1. V lost 4 bases and J lost 9; bases outside the gene matches: 12. Germline V gene data show CDR1 as LGHDT and CDR2 as YNNKEL (reference sequence). This CDR3 has 15 residues. The CDR3 is CASSPGTGPKWAQYF. The CDR3 DNA is TGTGCCAGCAGCCCGGGGACAGGGCCCAAATGGGCCCAGTACTTC.

This sequence joins TRBV27 and TRBJ1-6, with no clear D. CDR3 length: 15 amino acids. V dropped 3 bases and J dropped 10 bases, with 16 bases sitting between them. CDR1 and CDR2 from the germline V gene are MNHEY and SMNVEV (reference sequence). The CDR3 nucleotides are TGTGCCAGCAGTTTGGCAGGATCCCTCAAATCACCCCTCCACTTT. Translating it yields CASSLAGSLKSPLHF.

The chain joins TRBV30 to TRBJ1-3; D is uncertain. Trimming removed 2 bases at V and 0 bases at J, with 2 bases between. CDR1 is GTSNPN, CDR2 SVGIG, per germline (reference sequence). The CDR3 totals 12 residues. Written as DNA, the CDR3 is TGTGCCTGGAGTCACTCTGGAAACACCATATATTTT. Protein sequence: CAWSHSGNTIYF.

The chain is built from TRBV5-1 and TRBJ1-5; tentatively, D is TRBD1 (6 bases). Germline assignment: CDR1 SGHRS and CDR2 YFSETQ. The CDR3 totals 14 residues. Trimming left V 2 bases short and J 2 bases short, with 8 bases between. DNA for the CDR3: TGCGCCAGCAGCTTAGGACAGCGCAATCAGCCCCAGCATTTT. Its translation: CASSLGQRNQPQHF.

The chain uses TRBV7-2 and TRBJ1-1, with unresolved D. CDR3 length: 14 amino acids. Trimming took 5 bases from V and 0 from J, leaving 10 bases between them. Germline CDR1 SGHTA, CDR2 FQGNSA. As DNA, the CDR3 is TGTGCCAGCAGCCTCAGAAGTTTGAACACTGAAGCTTTCTTT. Its protein is CASSLRSLNTEAFF. Variable domain in full (rest from reference TRBV7-2 and TRBJ1-1): GAGVSQSPSNKVTEKGKDVELRCDPISGHTALYWYRQSLGQGLEFLIYFQGNSAPDKSGLPSDRFSAERTGGSVSTLTIQRTQQEDSAVYLCASSLRSLNTEAFFGQGTRLTVV.

J is TRBJ2-3 and V is TRBV3-1 (or the pseudogene TRBV3-2); D may be TRBD2 (6 bases). CDR3 length equals 16 residues. Trimming stripped 1 base from V and 5 bases from J, with 16 bases between. Germline V gene data show CDR1 as LGHDT and CDR2 as YNNKEL (reference sequence). CDR3 region: CASSQGLGGRGDTQYF. In DNA form, the CDR3 reads TGTGCCAGCAGCCAAGGCTTGGGGGGACGGGGAGATACGCAGTATTTT.

The rearrangement joins TRBV10-1 to TRBJ2-3; 9 bases map to TRBD1. CDR1 and CDR2 from the germline V gene are WNHNN and SYGVQD (reference sequence). The length of the CDR3 is 16 residues. Germline trimming cut 4 bases from V and 2 bases from J; bases unmatched to any gene: 7. This CDR3 reads CASSAQGALPTDTQYF. The CDR3 nucleotides read TGCGCCAGCAGTGCACAGGGGGCGCTGCCCACAGATACGCAGTATTTT.

V gene TRBV25-1 combines with J gene TRBJ2-7; 7 bases agree with TRBD1. V dropped 3 bases and J dropped 3; count of bases not matched to a gene: 8. CDR1 is MGHDK, CDR2 SYGVNS, per germline. This CDR3 is 15 amino acids long. The CDR3 nucleotides are TGTGCCAGCAGTGACGACAGGGTTGGAGGCTACGAGCAGTACTTC. Amino acid sequence: CASSDDRVGGYEQYF.

V is TRBV11-2 and J is TRBJ2-1; 12 bases align to TRBD2. From germline, CDR1 is SGHAT and CDR2 FQNNGV. CDR3 length: 16 amino acids. After removal of 7 bases from V and 12 bases from J, the junction contained 16 bases not matched to a gene. CDR3 DNA sequence: TGTGCCAGCACTACGAACGGACTAGCGGGGAAAGGGGGGCAGTTCTTC. Its protein is CASTTNGLAGKGGQFF.

The chain has TRBV7-9 and TRBJ2-7, with TRBD1 as a possible D gene (6 bases). CDR3 length equals 15 residues. The V end lost 2 bases, the J end lost 5 bases, and 16 bases lay between the germline ends. Germline CDR1 and CDR2: SEHNR and FQNEAQ (reference sequence). This CDR3 reads CASSLYVRGPHEQYF. The CDR3, as DNA: TGTGCCAGCAGCTTATATGTCAGGGGTCCCCACGAGCAGTACTTC.

The V and J genes are TRBV5-1 and TRBJ2-1; D is unclear. Germline V gives CDR1 SGHRS, CDR2 YFSETQ. V gave up 4 bases and J gave up 5 bases, with 7 bases separating them. The CDR3 length is 12 residues. The CDR3: CASSQPDNEQFF. The DNA for the CDR3 is TGCGCCAGCAGCCAACCAGACAATGAGCAGTTCTTC.

V and J are TRBV7-3 and TRBJ1-6, with D hard to call. Germline V CDR1 and CDR2: SGHTA, FQGTGA. The CDR3 totals 14 residues. V lost 6 bases and J 7 bases, leaving 13 bases between the germline ends. The CDR3 DNA sequence: TGTGCCAGCAGTACCGGACTGAGAAATTCACCCCTCCACTTT. It specifies CASSTGLRNSPLHF.

CDR3 protein: CASSRGESRTPLHF. The CDR3 bases are TGTGCCAGCAGCCGCGGGGAGTCTCGAACACCCCTCCACTTT. This rearrangement joins TRBV7-9 to TRBJ1-6; D not certain. V lost 5 bases to trimming and J lost 11 bases, with 16 bases between them. The CDR3 contains 14 residues. Germline V gives CDR1 SEHNR, CDR2 FQNEAQ (reference sequence).

Here the CDR3 DNA reads TGTGCCAGTCAGCTCTCGACAGGGGAACCCTCTGGGGCCAACGTCCTGACTTTC. Translating it yields CASQLSTGEPSGANVLTF. The chain recombines TRBV19 with TRBJ2-6, with 8 nucleotides matching TRBD1. Germline CDR1 reads LNHDA; CDR2 reads SQIVND (reference sequence). The CDR3 spans 18 residues. Trimming at V came to 8 bases and at J to 0 bases, leaving 12 bases not matched to a gene.